This T cell receptor (beta chain) was observed in a study of T cell repertoires in cytomegalovirus infection. Each CDR3 protein is one row after TCRdb ran MiXCR on the reads. The sample has about 770,000 distinct CDR3 sequences, around 29% seen once; the top ten hold about an eighth. Broader study findings: There were HLA-C-restricted CMV-specific TCR beta clonotypes dominating the ex vivo response.

A remark on this clonotype: Its antigen is as yet unknown.

Trimming removed 5 bases from V and 4 bases from J, with 15 bases in between. Germline CDR1 and CDR2: MNHGY and SAAAGT. The CDR3 runs 14 residues. This chain connects TRBV6-8 to TRBJ2-7; D remains unclear. This clonotype was obtained from a human donor in good health (CMV status not recorded). Some clones in this sample may be carry-over from other donors' samples. Sequenced material: cultured CD8+ T cells from PBMCs, taken from culture after CMV antigen stimulation. The CDR3 protein is CASSPLPGEYEQYF. The CDR3 DNA reads TGTGCCAGCAGTCCCCTCCCTGGTGAATACGAGCAGTACTTC.